This TCR beta chain was documented in a study of identical twins. TCRdb processed the 5' RACE reads anew with MiXCR; each CDR3 protein has one entry. The sample records around 1.7 million distinct CDR3 sequences, less than 35% being singletons. CDR3 length: 16 residues. Germline V gene data show CDR1 as MDHEN and CDR2 as SYDVKM. This clonotype was detected only once. Sequencing input: cord blood. This clonotype originated in a newborn girl in good health. The genes are TRBV28 and TRBJ2-1; TRBD2 agrees at 8 bases. The J call is uncertain, as TRBJ2-7 better fits the DNA end. The CDR3, as DNA: TGTGCCAGCAGTTCCCCCGGGGTAGCGGGGTACAATGAGCAGTACTTC. This encodes CASSSPGVAGYNEQYF.